What follows describes a single TCR beta chain. The antigen remains undetermined. The data belong to a study of cytomegalovirus exposure and HLA in healthy donors. This CDR3 spans 13 amino acids. J gave up 9 bases and V 4 bases, and 4 bases lay outside the gene matches. The germline V gene encodes CDR1 SNHLY and CDR2 FYNNEI. Overall study findings and caveats: Cytomegalovirus status, reportedly, was diagnosed with high specificity and sensitivity by the classifier. The CMV antigen specificity of a few CMV-associated chains was confirmed through in vitro analysis. Apparent HLA restriction characterized most CMV-associated TCR beta chains in a later analysis.

The PCR used 60 Vbeta and 13 Jbeta primers. The method was immunoSEQ multiplex PCR; TCRdb's version includes in-frame clones alone and lacks a portion of them. Found here are 150,000 to 200,000 clones, under 85% of them singletons; the top ten hold under 3%. The receptor was derived from a human donor in good health. The sample was PBMCs. The chain uses TRBV2 and TRBJ2-1; 9 bases line up with TRBD2. CDR3 region: CASSGGGGAEQFF. CDR3 sequence (DNA): TGTGCCAGCAGTGGGGGCGGGGGGGCTGAGCAGTTCTTC.